This entry features one TCR beta chain sequence. Germline V gives CDR1 SGHRS, CDR2 YFSETQ. This CDR3 comprises 16 residues. Deletions cut 4 bases from V and 4 bases from J, with 20 bases between. Authors' data handling: Reference gene primers were amplified, and this amplification served to estimate nucleated cell counts. The table came from immunoSEQ multiplex PCR; TCRdb's copy has only in-frame clones and leaves some out. V and J calls and clone size are copied from that table; D and trimming were computed from the DNA. The sample holds approximately 330,000 clones, roughly 89% seen once. A Seattle source enrolled patients during active infection and followed them longitudinally. These data belong to a study of blood T cell repertoires in COVID-19. As for the study in general: The United States, Italy and Spain supplied acute and convalescent COVID-19 samples. Nucleic acid was either cDNA or gDNA, and it came from T cells, B-cell-depleted T cells, or PBMCs.

The chain recombines TRBV5-1 with TRBJ1-2; D perhaps matches TRBD1 (5 bases). The TCR sequence derives from a middle-aged woman with COVID-19, enrolled during active disease. Sequencing was performed on peripheral blood. CDR3 sequence reads: CASSPTGTGTIYGYTF. CDR3 nucleotide sequence: TGCGCCAGCAGCCCGACCGGGACCGGGACTATCTATGGCTACACCTTC.